Below are 11 T cell receptor beta chains sequenced from a single sample in a study of T cells in Graves' hyperthyroidism and ophthalmopathy. TCR beta CDR3 regions were amplified from RNA. Researchers ran a first-round RT-PCR on the TCR CDR3 using the HTBI primer set. MiXCR, run by TCRdb on the multiplex PCR reads, gives a single entry per CDR3 protein. The sample gives about 360,000 distinct CDR3 sequences, about 14% of which show up once; 20% is in the top ten. Sequencing was carried out using blood. The receptor set was obtained from a man aged 25-45 years with Graves' hyperthyroidism that later progressed to Graves' ophthalmopathy.

This clonotype was observed a few times. The chain is built from TRBV7-9 and TRBJ2-1; 14 bases line up with TRBD2. The V gene's germline CDR1 is SEHNR and CDR2 FQNEAQ (reference sequence). This CDR3 has 17 amino acids. The junction had 2 bases not matched to a gene; V was cut back by 4 bases and J by 0 bases. CDR3 loop: CASSSGTSGSSYNEQFF. The DNA for the CDR3 is TGTGCCAGCAGCTCCGGGACTAGCGGGAGCTCCTACAATGAGCAGTTCTTC.

This chain connects TRBV28 to TRBJ1-3, with D unclear. In germline, CDR1 is MDHEN, CDR2 SYDVKM. The CDR3 spans 13 residues. The V end was cut by 11 bases, the J end by 0 bases, with 11 bases between. The CDR3 coding sequence is TGTGCCGCCGCATCGAGCTCTGGAAACACCATATATTTT. Translation gives CAAASSSGNTIYF.

Many counts were recorded for this clonotype. V gene TRBV6-2 or TRBV6-3 combines with J gene TRBJ1-2; D is possibly TRBD1 (6 bases). The CDR3 is 15 amino acids. Germline V gene sequence: CDR1 MNHEY, CDR2 SVGEGT. Trimming shortened V by 5 bases and J by 4 bases, and 17 bases separated the two germline ends. CDR3 sequence (DNA): TGTGCCAGCAGTGACCGACAGGCTACTAGCTATGGCTACACCTTC. This encodes CASSDRQATSYGYTF.

This clonotype was observed at least ten times. The chain joins TRBV12-5 to TRBJ2-7, with TRBD1 identical over 8 bases. The CDR3 is 13 residues long. In germline, CDR1 is LGHNT, CDR2 FRNRAP. V shed 3 bases and J 6 bases; nucleotides not matched to a gene: 4. The DNA for the CDR3 is TGTGCTAGTGGTTTACGACAGGGGACCGAGCAGTACTTC. It encodes CASGLRQGTEQYF.

The J gene is TRBJ2-1, the V gene TRBV29-1; 7 bases align to TRBD2. J lost 5 bases, V lost 7 bases, and 11 bases had no gene match. From germline, CDR1 is SQVTM and CDR2 ANQGSEA. This CDR3 has 14 amino acids. The CDR3 here is CSANTGTINNEQFF. CDR3 bases: TGCAGCGCCAACACCGGGACTATTAACAATGAGCAGTTCTTC.

Note on this clonotype: This may arise from a read error, as a much more abundant clone is one base away. The chain couples TRBV20-1 to TRBJ1-2; D remains ambiguous. Per the germline V gene, CDR1 is DFQATT and CDR2 is SNEGSKA (reference sequence). Between the trimmed V and J ends, which lost 1 base and 3 bases, there was a span of 3 bases. CDR3 size: 11 residues. The CDR3 coding sequence is TGCAGTGCTAGAGGGGACTATGGCTACACCTTC. Its protein is CSARGDYGYTF.

This clonotype occurred many times. This chain connects TRBV29-1 to TRBJ1-2, with TRBD1 as a possible D gene (6 bases). CDR3 length equals 15 residues. The germline V and J ends were trimmed by 3 bases and 4 bases, with 18 bases remaining between them. CDR1 is SQVTM and CDR2 is ANQGSEA in the germline V gene. CDR3 coding DNA: TGCAGCGTTGATCCCGCACAGGGCGCGAGCTATGGCTACACCTTC. It specifies CSVDPAQGASYGYTF.

The chain combines TRBV4-1 with TRBJ2-1; D is tentatively TRBD1 or TRBD2 (5 bases each). Germline assignment: CDR1 MGHRA and CDR2 YSYEKL. The CDR3 is 15 amino acids. Trimming removed 8 bases at V and 7 bases at J, with 21 bases between. The CDR3 reads CASRNQGGGGNEQFF. The CDR3 region has the DNA TGCGCCAGCCGGAATCAGGGTGGGGGTGGAAATGAGCAGTTCTTC.

The chain joins TRBV4-1 to TRBJ2-7; 10 bases map to TRBD1. The CDR3 length is 16 residues. Germline V CDR1 and CDR2: MGHRA, YSYEKL. After removal of 2 bases from V and 2 bases from J, the junction contained 6 bases not matched to a gene. CDR3 sequence: CASSQKGQGGTYEQYF. The CDR3 nucleotides are TGCGCCAGCAGCCAAAAAGGACAGGGGGGGACCTACGAGCAGTACTTC.

This clonotype has only a few counts. V is TRBV9 and J is TRBJ2-2; 9 bases align to TRBD1. The trim removed 4 bases at V and 7 bases at J, leaving 11 bases unmatched. The CDR3 covers 16 residues. Per the germline V gene, CDR1 is SGDLS and CDR2 is YYNGEE. CDR3 sequence (DNA): TGTGCCAGCAGCCTACCGGGACAGGGAGATGGCGGGGAGCTGTTTTTT. Protein: CASSLPGQGDGGELFF.

In its sample, this clonotype was seen a few times. V gene TRBV20-1 combines with J gene TRBJ2-3, with a possible D match to TRBD1 (6 bases). The CDR3 is 13 residues long. Trimming cost V 5 bases and J 3 bases, with 12 bases left between them. Germline V gene lookup returns CDR1 DFQATT and CDR2 SNEGSKA (reference sequence). The CDR3 is CSALQGWTDTQYF. The CDR3, as DNA: TGCAGTGCTCTGCAGGGGTGGACAGATACGCAGTATTTT.